These 30 T cell receptor beta chains were all obtained from the same sample, sequenced in a study of shared clonotypes between healthy human individuals. Some clones are missing from TCRdb's copy, which holds only in-frame ones; the method was immunoSEQ multiplex PCR. Of around 1.5 million clones in the sample, roughly 98% were seen once. The sequenced sample was naive CD4+ T cells sorted from blood. The subset was: CD45RA+ positively selected. The receptor source for this set is a young man in good health.

The J gene is TRBJ2-1, the V gene TRBV6-1, with 11 nucleotides matching TRBD2. The germline V gene has CDR1 MNHNS and CDR2 SASEGT. V lost 2 bases to trimming and J lost 9 bases; unmatched junction nucleotides: 6. The CDR3 extends over 15 amino acids. The CDR3 loop is CASSERASGRSEQFF. For the CDR3, the DNA is TGTGCCAGCAGTGAACGGGCTAGCGGGAGGAGTGAGCAGTTCTTC.

This sequence joins TRBV7-8 and TRBJ1-1; no clear D gene. With 5 bases removed from V and 5 bases from J, the gap between germline ends came to 24 bases. This CDR3 has 17 amino acids. The V gene's germline CDR1 is SGHVS and CDR2 FQNEAQ. The CDR3 region is CASSLFIRADKKTEAFF. CDR3 in DNA: TGTGCCAGCAGCCTATTTATTAGGGCGGATAAGAAGACTGAAGCTTTCTTT.

The chain links TRBV7-3 to TRBJ2-1; 7 bases map to TRBD2. The junction had 8 bases not matched to a gene; V was cut back by 5 bases and J by 7 bases. The CDR3 contains 14 residues. Germline CDR1 and CDR2: SGHTA and FQGTGA. The CDR3 is CASSRSGGLNEQFF. The CDR3, as DNA: TGTGCCAGCAGCAGGTCGGGAGGCCTGAATGAGCAGTTCTTC.

The chain joins TRBV5-5 to TRBJ2-7; D remains unclear. Germline V gene lookup returns CDR1 SGHKS and CDR2 YYEKEE (reference sequence). This CDR3 is built from 13 residues. V dropped 3 bases and J dropped 5 bases, with 12 bases sitting between them. Written as DNA, the CDR3 is TGTGCCAGCAGCTCGGACGGGTGGAACGAGCAGTACTTC. Its translation: CASSSDGWNEQYF.

V usage is TRBV5-1 and J usage is TRBJ1-1, with D uncertain. Germline V CDR1 and CDR2: SGHRS, YFSETQ. V dropped 0 bases and J dropped 2 bases, with 8 bases sitting between them. This CDR3 is 14 amino acids long. The CDR3: CASSLETSNTEAFF. DNA for the CDR3: TGCGCCAGCAGCTTGGAGACATCCAACACTGAAGCTTTCTTT. Filled out from reference TRBV5-1 and TRBJ1-1, the complete variable domain reads KAGVTQTPRYLIKTRGQQVTLSCSPISGHRSVSWYQQTPGQGLQFLFEYFSETQRNKGNFPGRFSGRQFSNSRSEMNVSTLELGDSALYLCASSLETSNTEAFFGQGTRLTVV.

To note about this clone: Other nucleotide sequences in the sample specify the same CDR3. This rearrangement joins TRBV18 to TRBJ2-3, with 11 bases matching TRBD2. V gave up 3 bases and J gave up 4 bases; unmatched junction bases: 3. Germline assignment: CDR1 KGHSH and CDR2 LQKENI. The CDR3 covers 15 residues. The CDR3 sequence: CASSPTSGSADTQYF. The CDR3 nucleotides are TGTGCCAGCTCACCTACTAGCGGGAGTGCAGATACGCAGTATTTT.

CDR3 sequence reads: CASSLVLGLAATKYNEQFF. CDR3 sequence (DNA): TGTGCCAGCAGCTTAGTGCTAGGACTAGCGGCTACTAAGTACAATGAGCAGTTCTTC. The V and J genes are TRBV7-2 and TRBJ2-1; 10 bases are shared with TRBD2. Per the germline V gene, CDR1 is SGHTA and CDR2 is FQGNSA. Losses at the gene ends were 1 base for V and 4 bases for J; bases not matched to a gene: 13. The CDR3 extends over 19 amino acids. The entire variable domain, with the rest obtained from reference TRBV7-2 and TRBJ2-1, is as follows: GAGVSQSPSNKVTEKGKDVELRCDPISGHTALYWYRQSLGQGLEFLIYFQGNSAPDKSGLPSDRFSAERTGGSVSTLTIQRTQQEDSAVYLCASSLVLGLAATKYNEQFFGPGTRLTVL.

The V gene is TRBV7-7, the J gene TRBJ2-6; D ambiguous. This CDR3 spans 13 amino acids. V lost 6 bases, J lost 2 bases, and 5 bases lay in between. Germline-derived CDR1 and CDR2 are SSHAT and FNYEAQ (reference sequence). The CDR3 DNA is TGTGCCAGCAGTCCTACTGGGGCCAACGTCCTGACTTTC. Encoded protein: CASSPTGANVLTF.

The chain links TRBV15 to TRBJ2-3; TRBD2 might be the D (5 bases). The CDR3 has 16 amino acids. Trimming took off 2 bases at V and 3 bases at J, with 15 bases between the two ends. Germline CDR1 LNHNV, CDR2 YYDKDF (reference sequence). The CDR3, as DNA: TGTGCCACCAGCAGATTAAGGGCTGGGAGAACAGATACGCAGTATTTT. This codes for CATSRLRAGRTDTQYF.

V gene TRBV11-3 combines with J gene TRBJ1-1; a weak D match, TRBD1 (6 bases). Trimming removed 4 bases from V and 0 bases from J, with 21 bases in between. Germline V gene data show CDR1 as SGHNT and CDR2 as YENEEA. The CDR3 is 18 amino acids. CDR3 bases: TGTGCCAGCAGCTCCCCCCCGGGGACAACACACATGAACACTGAAGCTTTCTTT. Protein: CASSSPPGTTHMNTEAFF.

Note on this clone: This sample includes further DNA sequences coding for the same CDR3. V is TRBV27 and J is TRBJ1-5; D not certain. The CDR3 is made up of 14 amino acids. Germline-derived CDR1 and CDR2 are MNHEY and SMNVEV (reference sequence). Trimming took off 3 bases at V and 1 base at J, with 7 bases between the two ends. The CDR3 sequence: CASSLLGSNQPQHF. CDR3 nucleotides: TGTGCCAGCAGTTTGCTTGGCAGCAATCAGCCCCAGCATTTT.

The V call is TRBV30, the J call TRBJ2-1, with 9 positions matching TRBD2. Germline V gene data show CDR1 as GTSNPN and CDR2 as SVGIG (reference sequence). Trimming took 8 bases from V and 3 from J; bases not matched to a gene: 5. This CDR3 has 13 residues. CDR3 protein: CAGSGGRYNEQFF. CDR3 coding DNA: TGTGCCGGTAGCGGGGGACGCTACAATGAGCAGTTCTTC. The variable domain in full, with the rest retrieved from reference TRBV30 and TRBJ2-1, is SQTIHQWPATLVQPVGSPLSLECTVEGTSNPNLYWYRQAAGRGLQLLFYSVGIGQISSEVPQNLSASRPQDRQFILSSKKLLLSDSGFYLCAGSGGRYNEQFFGPGTRLTVL.

This clone was observed once. The rearrangement uses TRBV7-9 and TRBJ2-1; 10 nucleotides align to TRBD2. This CDR3 region has 18 residues. The germline CDR1 and CDR2 sequences are SEHNR and FQNEAQ (reference sequence). V was pared by 4 bases and J by 0 bases, with 9 bases of the junction left unmatched. The CDR3 sequence is CASSSGLAVLSSYNEQFF. The DNA of the CDR3 is TGTGCCAGCAGCTCAGGACTAGCGGTCTTGAGCTCCTACAATGAGCAGTTCTTC.

This clone was detected only once. V is TRBV5-8 and J is TRBJ1-4, with D possibly matching TRBD1 (5 bases). Germline CDR1 reads SGHTS; CDR2 reads YDEGEE. Between the trimmed V and J ends, which lost 4 bases and 0 bases, there was a span of 10 bases. The CDR3 extends over 15 amino acids. The CDR3: CASSMDKPTNEKLFF. As DNA, the CDR3 is TGTGCCAGCAGCATGGACAAGCCAACTAATGAAAAACTGTTTTTT.

This clone has just one count. The gene calls are TRBV19 and TRBJ1-3; D might be TRBD1 (6 bases). Germline V lookup: CDR1 LNHDA, CDR2 SQIVND (reference sequence). Trimming removed 6 bases from V and 0 bases from J, with 9 bases in between. This CDR3 spans 14 amino acids. The CDR3 bases are TGTGCCAGTAGACGGACAGACTCTGGAAACACCATATATTTT. Translated: CASRRTDSGNTIYF.

The J gene is TRBJ1-3, the V gene TRBV18; TRBD1 matches 8 bases. V lost 1 base, J lost 2 bases, and 7 bases stayed unmatched. Germline CDR1 reads KGHSH; CDR2 reads LQKENI. CDR3 length equals 17 residues. CDR3 region: CASSPLPDRETGNTIYF. CDR3 nucleotides: TGTGCCAGCTCACCACTCCCGGACAGGGAGACTGGAAACACCATATATTTT.

In its sample, this clone was seen once. The chain has TRBV9 and TRBJ2-4; weak D call: TRBD1 (6 bases). V was pared by 3 bases and J by 7 bases, with 14 bases between. The CDR3 spans 14 residues. The germline V gene encodes CDR1 SGDLS and CDR2 YYNGEE. As DNA, the CDR3 is TGTGCCAGCAGCGAAACGGGACAATCCAACATTCAGTACTTC. Translated, it gives CASSETGQSNIQYF.

The V and J genes are TRBV28 and TRBJ1-2, with D unresolved. The CDR3 sequence is 16 residues long. The germline V gene has CDR1 MDHEN and CDR2 SYDVKM. Trimming took 4 bases from V and 1 from J, leaving 16 bases between them. CDR3 DNA: TGTGCCAGCAGTTCCCCCATCCCTCGAGATAACTATGGCTACACCTTC. It encodes CASSSPIPRDNYGYTF.

The V and J genes are TRBV5-1 and TRBJ2-1; TRBD1 matches at 10 bases. The V gene end was trimmed by 3 bases and the J gene end by 9 bases; junction bases not matched to a gene: 6. Germline values: CDR1 SGHRS, CDR2 YFSETQ. The CDR3 covers 14 residues. The CDR3 sequence: CASSWTGGSGEQFF. CDR3 in DNA: TGCGCCAGCAGCTGGACAGGGGGTTCGGGTGAGCAGTTCTTC.

The chain employs TRBV9 and TRBJ1-2, with no clear D. Per the germline V gene, CDR1 is SGDLS and CDR2 is YYNGEE. V lost 0 bases and J lost 1, with 10 bases in between. The CDR3 loop spans 15 amino acids. The CDR3 reads CASSVAGGNNYGYTF. CDR3 coding DNA: TGTGCCAGCAGCGTAGCTGGAGGGAATAACTATGGCTACACCTTC.

The V gene is TRBV5-1, the J gene TRBJ2-1; 11 bases are a match to TRBD1. CDR3 length: 15 amino acids. CDR1 SGHRS and CDR2 YFSETQ come from the germline V gene. Trimming took 0 bases from V and 9 from J; bases not matched to a gene: 5. CDR3 amino acids: CASSLGTGGLVEQFF. The CDR3 DNA reads as TGCGCCAGCAGCTTGGGGACAGGGGGCTTGGTTGAGCAGTTCTTC. The full variable domain, completed using reference TRBV5-1 and TRBJ2-1, is KAGVTQTPRYLIKTRGQQVTLSCSPISGHRSVSWYQQTPGQGLQFLFEYFSETQRNKGNFPGRFSGRQFSNSRSEMNVSTLELGDSALYLCASSLGTGGLVEQFFGPGTRLTVL.

The chain employs TRBV6-1 and TRBJ2-7; D not certain. Germline assignment: CDR1 MNHNS and CDR2 SASEGT. The CDR3 is 15 amino acids. V lost 4 bases to trimming and J lost 0 bases, with 13 bases between them. The CDR3 sequence: CASSAYSGPSYEQYF. The CDR3 coding sequence is TGTGCCAGCAGTGCATACTCCGGACCCTCCTACGAGCAGTACTTC.

For this clone: Other DNA sequences in this sample translate to the same CDR3. The chain is built from TRBV5-6 and TRBJ1-1; possible D gene TRBD1, 5 bases. Trimming shortened V by 1 base and J by 5 bases, and 12 bases separated the two germline ends. The CDR3 is 14 amino acids. CDR1 and CDR2 (germline): SGHDT, YYEEEE. CDR3 nucleotides: TGTGCCAGCAGCTTGAACAGGAGGGATACTGAAGCTTTCTTT. It translates to CASSLNRRDTEAFF.

The CDR3 bases are TGTGCCAGCAGTTACCAGGACAGGGGCATATATACGCAGTATTTT. Encoded protein: CASSYQDRGIYTQYF. This chain uses TRBV6-5 with TRBJ2-3; 9 bases line up with TRBD1. V lost 2 bases and J lost 7; bases outside the gene matches: 7. The CDR3 consists of 15 residues. Germline CDR1 and CDR2: MNHEY and SVGAGI.

The chain links TRBV5-5 to TRBJ2-1; 10 bases agree with TRBD1. Germline assignment: CDR1 SGHKS and CDR2 YYEKEE (reference sequence). V shed 0 bases, J shed 7 bases, and the junction held 4 bases outside the gene matches. This CDR3 contains 15 residues. The CDR3 region is CASSLEGQGMNEQFF. The CDR3 nucleotides are TGTGCCAGCAGCTTGGAGGGACAGGGGATGAATGAGCAGTTCTTC.

The chain links TRBV4-1 to TRBJ2-7; 9 nucleotides align to TRBD2. The CDR3 extends over 15 amino acids. CDR1 is MGHRA, CDR2 YSYEKL, per germline. After removal of 1 base from V and 6 bases from J, the junction contained 7 bases not matched to a gene. The CDR3 region is CASSQVGREGGEQYF. CDR3 nucleotides: TGCGCCAGCAGCCAAGTAGGGCGGGAGGGGGGCGAGCAGTACTTC.

V and J are TRBV11-2 and TRBJ2-1, with 8 bases fitting TRBD1. Trimming removed 5 bases from V and 3 bases from J; junction bases left unmatched: 6. The CDR3 has 15 residues. Germline CDR1 and CDR2: SGHAT and FQNNGV. The CDR3 reads CASSTRTGIYNEQFF. The CDR3 nucleotides read TGTGCCAGCAGCACCAGGACAGGGATCTACAATGAGCAGTTCTTC.

Concerning this clone: The same CDR3 can be traced to other DNA sequences in this sample. The chain couples TRBV29-1 to TRBJ1-1, with D perhaps matching TRBD1 (5 bases). The germline V gene has CDR1 SQVTM and CDR2 ANQGSEA. This CDR3 has 13 residues. Trimming took off 4 bases at V and 0 bases at J, with 9 bases between the two ends. The chain's CDR3 is CSVVNRLNTEAFF. CDR3 sequence (DNA): TGCAGCGTTGTTAACAGGTTGAACACTGAAGCTTTCTTT. Supplemented by reference TRBV29-1 and TRBJ1-1, the full variable domain reads SAVISQKPSRDICQRGTSLTIQCQVDSQVTMMFWYRQQPGQSLTLIATANQGSEATYESGFVIDKFPISRPNLTFSTLTVSNMSPEDSSIYLCSVVNRLNTEAFFGQGTRLTVV.

The rearrangement uses TRBV15 and TRBJ1-1; unclear D gene. The CDR3 totals 13 residues. The germline CDR1 and CDR2 sequences are LNHNV and YYDKDF (reference sequence). V lost 0 bases and J lost 11, with 13 bases in between. The CDR3 DNA follows: TGTGCCACCAGCAGAGATCGGAGTACCCGGGCTTTCTTT. Translation: CATSRDRSTRAFF. Full variable domain (outside the CDR3, taken from reference TRBV15 and TRBJ1-1): DAMVIQNPRYQVTQFGKPVTLSCSQTLNHNVMYWYQQKSSQAPKLLFHYYDKDFNNEADTPDNFQSRRPNTSFCFLDIRSPGLGDTAMYLCATSRDRSTRAFFGQGTRLTVV.

The chain uses TRBV4-1 and TRBJ2-3, with no clear D. CDR1 and CDR2 from the germline V gene are MGHRA and YSYEKL. This CDR3 has 20 amino acids. Trimming left V 0 bases short and J 0 bases short, with 22 bases between. The CDR3 sequence: CASSQDSGLGRYSSTDTQYF. CDR3 nucleotides: TGCGCCAGCAGCCAAGACTCGGGCTTAGGTCGATACTCTAGCACAGATACGCAGTATTTT.